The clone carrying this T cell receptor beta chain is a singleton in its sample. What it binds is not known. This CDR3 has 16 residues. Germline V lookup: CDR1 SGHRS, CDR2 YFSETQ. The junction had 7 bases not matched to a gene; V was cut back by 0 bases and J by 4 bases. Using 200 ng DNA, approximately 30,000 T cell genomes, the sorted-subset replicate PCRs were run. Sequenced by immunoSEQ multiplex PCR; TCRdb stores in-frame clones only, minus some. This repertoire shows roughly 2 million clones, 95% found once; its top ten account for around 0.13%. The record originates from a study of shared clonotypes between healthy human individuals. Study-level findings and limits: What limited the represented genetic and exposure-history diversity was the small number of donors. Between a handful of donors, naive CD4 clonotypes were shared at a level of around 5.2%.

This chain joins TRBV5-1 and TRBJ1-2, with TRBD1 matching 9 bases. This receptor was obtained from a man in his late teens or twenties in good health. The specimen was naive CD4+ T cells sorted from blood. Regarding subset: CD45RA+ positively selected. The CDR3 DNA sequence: TGCGCCAGCAGCTTGGCCCCGGGACAGGGTGCCTATGGCTACACCTTC. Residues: CASSLAPGQGAYGYTF.